This T cell receptor (beta chain) was captured in a study of T cells in localized non-small cell lung cancer. Whole-study results and caveats: In adjacent lung appeared a median about 57 of the top 100 tumor clones. Uninvolved adjacent lung showed higher T cell clonality than tumor.

Points on this clone: The antigen is undetermined.

V dropped 8 bases and J dropped 2; count of bases not matched to a gene: 5. There are 13 residues in the CDR3. Germline values: CDR1 GTSNPN, CDR2 SVGIG (reference sequence). The assay was immunoSEQ multiplex PCR, and TCRdb's table has in-frame clones only and misses some. Here the sample spans over 30,000 clones, around nine tenths being singletons. The J gene is TRBJ2-1, the V gene TRBV30; TRBD2 matches at 8 bases. The starting material was peripheral blood, obtained before any cancer treatment. The origin of this receptor is a woman between 35 and 70 years old with stage I lung adenocarcinoma. DNA for the CDR3: TGTGCCCGTAGCGGGACGACCTACAATGAGCAGTTCTTC. Protein sequence: CARSGTTYNEQFF.